The entry below describes one TCR beta chain. The antigen is not known. This sample is part of a study of blood T cells in healthy people across ages. Study details: About one barcoded beta molecule was captured per two T cells (by template switching).

The V gene lost 4 bases and the J gene lost 0 bases, with 10 bases spanning the gap. Germline values: CDR1 SQVTM, CDR2 ANQGSEA. This CDR3 comprises 13 residues. Study findings and constraints: Higher diversity and more naive CD4+ cells were features of long-lived donors, compared to aged donors. Diversity figures based on one million T cells were deemed too low. Naive T cell percentage showed a strong correlation with TCR beta diversity.

Primers used in a second PCR of roughly 6 to 12 cycles were a sample-barcoded 5' primer and a J-beta primer mix. TCRdb re-called the 5' RACE reads through MiXCR, storing one row per CDR3 protein. The sample shows over 1,500,000 distinct CDR3 sequences, approximately 40% of them seen only once. The rearrangement uses TRBV29-1 and TRBJ2-7; D is possibly TRBD2 (5 bases). This receptor was obtained from a human donor in good health. Sequenced input: blood. CDR3 nucleotides: TGCAGCGTTGGAGGGCGGCTCTCCTACGAGCAGTACTTC. Amino acids: CSVGGRLSYEQYF.